A selection of T cell receptor beta chains follows, all from one sample in a study of blood T cell repertoires in COVID-19. Profiled with immunoSEQ multiplex PCR; TCRdb holds only in-frame clones, not every one. The data contain about 37,000 clones, around 86% of them singletons. The specimen was peripheral blood. All receptors come from a man between 65 and 79 years old with acute or convalescent COVID-19. CDR3s include the opening cysteine and the closing phenylalanine or tryptophan. D genes are given only for firm matches.

v_call,d_call,j_call,cdr3_aa,cdr3_nt
TRBV7-2,TRBD1,TRBJ1-2,CASSPDRGAGYTF,TGTGCCAGCAGCCCGGACAGGGGGGCGGGCTACACCTTC
TRBV7-8,-,TRBJ2-5,CASSFIGALQETQYF,TGTGCCAGCAGCTTTATAGGGGCCCTCCAAGAGACCCAGTACTTC
TRBV19,-,TRBJ1-1,CASSPRGDTEAFF,TGTGCCAGTAGTCCCCGGGGGGACACTGAAGCTTTCTTT
TRBV27,-,TRBJ2-2,CASSLFYTGELFF,TGTGCCAGCAGTTTATTCTACACCGGGGAGCTGTTTTTT
TRBV18,TRBD1,TRBJ1-4,CASSPLQGTTNEKLFF,TGTGCCAGCTCACCCCTACAGGGGACAACTAATGAAAAACTGTTTTTT
TRBV14,-,TRBJ1-1,CASSQDSFRGCTEAFF,TGTGCCAGCAGCCAAGATTCCTTCAGGGGCTGCACTGAAGCTTTCTTT
TRBV27,-,TRBJ1-5,CASSLLNQPQHF,TGTGCCAGCAGTCTTTTGAATCAGCCCCAGCATTTT
TRBV5-1,TRBD2,TRBJ2-5,CASSLGTSDRYPEGTQYF,TGCGCCAGCAGCTTAGGGACTAGCGACCGATACCCAGAGGGGACCCAGTACTTC
TRBV29-1,TRBD1,TRBJ1-4,CSVEVRQGGNEKLFF,TGCAGCGTTGAAGTTCGACAGGGAGGCAATGAAAAACTGTTTTTT
TRBV30,-,TRBJ2-3,CAWSTGPNSDTQYF,TGTGCCTGGAGTACAGGGCCCAACTCAGATACGCAGTATTTT
TRBV7-9,-,TRBJ2-7,CASSRGLNSYEQYF,TGTGCCAGCAGCCGTGGACTCAACTCCTACGAGCAGTACTTC